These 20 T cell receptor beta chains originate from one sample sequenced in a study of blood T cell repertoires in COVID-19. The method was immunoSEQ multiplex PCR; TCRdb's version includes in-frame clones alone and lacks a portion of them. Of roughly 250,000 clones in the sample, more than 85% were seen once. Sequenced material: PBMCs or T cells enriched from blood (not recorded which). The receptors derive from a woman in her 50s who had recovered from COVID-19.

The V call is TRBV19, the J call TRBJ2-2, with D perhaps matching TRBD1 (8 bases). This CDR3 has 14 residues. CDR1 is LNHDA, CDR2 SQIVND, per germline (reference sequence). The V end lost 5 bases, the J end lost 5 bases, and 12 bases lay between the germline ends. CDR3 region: CASSYRGGTGELFF. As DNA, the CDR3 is TGTGCCAGTAGTTACAGGGGGGGGACCGGGGAGCTGTTTTTT.

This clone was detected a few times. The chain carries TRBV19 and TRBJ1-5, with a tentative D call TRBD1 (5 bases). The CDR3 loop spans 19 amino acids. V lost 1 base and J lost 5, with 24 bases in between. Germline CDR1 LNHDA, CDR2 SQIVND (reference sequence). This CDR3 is CASSIGVGLGQGGYQPQHF. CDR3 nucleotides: TGTGCCAGTAGTATAGGTGTCGGGTTAGGTCAGGGTGGATATCAGCCCCAGCATTTT.

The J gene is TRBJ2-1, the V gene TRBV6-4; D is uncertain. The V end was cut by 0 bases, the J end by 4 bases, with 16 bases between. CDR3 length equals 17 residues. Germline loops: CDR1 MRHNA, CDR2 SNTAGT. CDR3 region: CASSDSRLAQTYNEQFF. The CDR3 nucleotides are TGTGCCAGCAGTGACTCTCGGTTGGCCCAGACTTACAATGAGCAGTTCTTC.

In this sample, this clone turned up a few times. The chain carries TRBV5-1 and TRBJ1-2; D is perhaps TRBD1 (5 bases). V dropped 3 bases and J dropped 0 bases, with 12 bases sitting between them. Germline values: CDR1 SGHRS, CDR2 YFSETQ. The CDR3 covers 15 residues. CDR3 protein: CASSWGDGANYGYTF. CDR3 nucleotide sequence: TGCGCCAGCAGCTGGGGGGACGGAGCTAACTATGGCTACACCTTC.

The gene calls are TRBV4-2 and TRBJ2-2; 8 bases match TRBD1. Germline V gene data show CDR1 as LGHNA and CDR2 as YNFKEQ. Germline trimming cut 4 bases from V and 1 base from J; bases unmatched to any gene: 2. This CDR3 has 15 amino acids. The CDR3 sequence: CASSRGQGNTGELFF. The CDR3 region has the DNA TGTGCCAGCAGCCGAGGACAGGGGAACACCGGGGAGCTGTTTTTT.

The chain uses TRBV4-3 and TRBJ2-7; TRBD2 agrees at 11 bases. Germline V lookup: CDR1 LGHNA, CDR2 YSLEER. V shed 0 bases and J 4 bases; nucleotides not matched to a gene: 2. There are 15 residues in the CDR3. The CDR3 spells CASSQEIAGGYEQYF. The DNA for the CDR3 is TGCGCCAGCAGCCAAGAAATAGCGGGAGGGTACGAGCAGTACTTC.

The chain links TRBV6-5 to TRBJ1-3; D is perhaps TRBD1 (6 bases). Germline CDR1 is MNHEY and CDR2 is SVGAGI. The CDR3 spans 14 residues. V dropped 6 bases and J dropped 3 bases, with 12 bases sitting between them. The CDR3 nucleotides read TGTGCCAGCAGAGGCAGGGGCTATGGAAACACCATATATTTT. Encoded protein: CASRGRGYGNTIYF.

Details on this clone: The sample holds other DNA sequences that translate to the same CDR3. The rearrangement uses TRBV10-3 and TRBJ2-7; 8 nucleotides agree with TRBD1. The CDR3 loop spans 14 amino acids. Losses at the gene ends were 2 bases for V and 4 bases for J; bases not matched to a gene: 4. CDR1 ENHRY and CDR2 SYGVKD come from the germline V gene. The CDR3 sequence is CAISEGTGGYEQYF. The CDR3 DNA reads TGTGCCATCAGTGAGGGGACAGGTGGGTACGAGCAGTACTTC.

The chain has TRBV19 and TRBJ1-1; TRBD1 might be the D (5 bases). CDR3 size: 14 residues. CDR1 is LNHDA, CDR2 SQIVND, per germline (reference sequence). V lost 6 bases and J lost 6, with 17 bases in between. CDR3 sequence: CASSLRAPAAEAFF. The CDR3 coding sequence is TGTGCCAGTAGCCTCAGGGCACCGGCTGCTGAAGCTTTCTTT.

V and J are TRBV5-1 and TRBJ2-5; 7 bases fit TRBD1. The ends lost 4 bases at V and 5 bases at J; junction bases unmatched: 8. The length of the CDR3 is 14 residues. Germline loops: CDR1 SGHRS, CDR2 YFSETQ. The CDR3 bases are TGCGCCAGCAGCACCCGGGGACAGTCGGAGACCCAGTACTTC. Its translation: CASSTRGQSETQYF.

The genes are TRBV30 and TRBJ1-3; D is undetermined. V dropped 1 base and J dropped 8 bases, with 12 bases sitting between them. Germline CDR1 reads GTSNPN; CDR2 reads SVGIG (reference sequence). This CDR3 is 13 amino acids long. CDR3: CAWSAGLGDTIYF. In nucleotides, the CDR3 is TGTGCCTGGAGTGCCGGCCTCGGAGACACCATATATTTT.

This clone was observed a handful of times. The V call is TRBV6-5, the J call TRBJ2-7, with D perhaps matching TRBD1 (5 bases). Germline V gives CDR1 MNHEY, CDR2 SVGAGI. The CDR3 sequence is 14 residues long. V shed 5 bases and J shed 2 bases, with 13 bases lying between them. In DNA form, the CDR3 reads TGTGCCAGCAGTCCTTGGGGCAGGGCCTACGAGCAGTACTTC. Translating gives CASSPWGRAYEQYF.

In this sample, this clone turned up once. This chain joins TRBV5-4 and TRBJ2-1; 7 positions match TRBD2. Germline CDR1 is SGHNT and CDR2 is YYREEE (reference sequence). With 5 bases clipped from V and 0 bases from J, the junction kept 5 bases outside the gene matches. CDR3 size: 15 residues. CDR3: CASRPGGPSYNEQFF. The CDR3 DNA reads TGTGCCAGCAGGCCGGGGGGACCCTCCTACAATGAGCAGTTCTTC.

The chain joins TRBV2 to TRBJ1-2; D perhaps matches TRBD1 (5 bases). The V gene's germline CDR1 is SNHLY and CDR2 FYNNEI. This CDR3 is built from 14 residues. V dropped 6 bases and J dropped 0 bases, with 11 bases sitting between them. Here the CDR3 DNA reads TGTGCCAGCAGCATCGACAGCTCTAACTATGGCTACACCTTC. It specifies CASSIDSSNYGYTF.

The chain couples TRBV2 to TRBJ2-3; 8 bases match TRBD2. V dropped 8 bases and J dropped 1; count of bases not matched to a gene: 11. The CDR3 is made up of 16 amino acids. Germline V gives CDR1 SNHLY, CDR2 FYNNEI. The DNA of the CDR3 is TGTGCCAGCGGGGGTAGCGGGGAACCCGGCACAGATACGCAGTATTTT. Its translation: CASGGSGEPGTDTQYF. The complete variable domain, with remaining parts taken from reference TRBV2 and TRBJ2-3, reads EPEVTQTPSHQVTQMGQEVILRCVPISNHLYFYWYRQILGQKVEFLVSFYNNEISEKSEIFDDQFSVERPDGSNFTLKIRSTKLEDSAMYFCASGGSGEPGTDTQYFGPGTRLTVL.

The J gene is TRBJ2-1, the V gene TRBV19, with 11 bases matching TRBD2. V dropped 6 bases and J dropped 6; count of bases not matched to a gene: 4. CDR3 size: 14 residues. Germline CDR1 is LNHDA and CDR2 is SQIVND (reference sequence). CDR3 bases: TGTGCCAGTAGGAGGACTAGCGGGCTCAATGAGCAGTTCTTC. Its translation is CASRRTSGLNEQFF.

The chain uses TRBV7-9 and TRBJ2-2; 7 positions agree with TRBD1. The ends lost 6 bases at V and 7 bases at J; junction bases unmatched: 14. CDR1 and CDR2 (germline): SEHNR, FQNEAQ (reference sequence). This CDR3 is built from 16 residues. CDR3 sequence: CASRPSGQLTGGELFF. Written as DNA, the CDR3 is TGTGCCAGCAGACCCTCGGGACAGCTAACCGGCGGGGAGCTGTTTTTT.

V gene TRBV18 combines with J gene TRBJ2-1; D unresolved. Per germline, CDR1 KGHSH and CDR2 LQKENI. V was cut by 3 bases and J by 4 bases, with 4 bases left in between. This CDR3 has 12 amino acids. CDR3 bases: TGTGCCAGCTCACCCGAGTACAATGAGCAGTTCTTC. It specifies CASSPEYNEQFF.

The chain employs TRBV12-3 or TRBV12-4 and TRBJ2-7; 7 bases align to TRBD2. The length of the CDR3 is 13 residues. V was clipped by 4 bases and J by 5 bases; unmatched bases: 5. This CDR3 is CASSSLADHEQYF. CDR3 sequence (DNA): TGTGCCAGCAGTTCTCTAGCGGACCACGAGCAGTACTTC.

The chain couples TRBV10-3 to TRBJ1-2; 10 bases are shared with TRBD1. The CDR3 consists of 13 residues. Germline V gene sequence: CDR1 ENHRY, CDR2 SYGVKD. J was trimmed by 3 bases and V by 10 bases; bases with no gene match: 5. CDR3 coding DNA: TGTGCCAACCGGGACAGGGGACACTATGGCTACACCTTC. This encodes CANRDRGHYGYTF.